The present T cell receptor beta chain was sequenced within a study of blood T cell repertoires in COVID-19. Study background: Acute-phase and convalescent COVID-19 samples originated in the United States, Italy and Spain. Sample material is recorded as cDNA or gDNA derived from T cells, B-cell-depleted T cells, or PBMCs.

Methods used by the authors: Amplified reference gene primers provided the basis for estimating nucleated cell counts. Assay: immunoSEQ multiplex PCR; the TCRdb copy retains only in-frame clones and omits some. Clone size and V and J calls were adopted from that table, with D and trimming inferred from the DNA. This table holds roughly 30,000 clones, approximately 91% found once. The receptor was isolated from a man in his fifties or sixties with acute or convalescent COVID-19. Sequencing was performed on peripheral blood.

The CDR3 nucleotides read TGTGCCAGCAGCTTCTTAGCGCCCCACAATGAGCAGTTCTTC. Protein: CASSFLAPHNEQFF. The J gene is TRBJ2-1, the V gene TRBV11-2; weak D call: TRBD2 (5 bases). Trimming shortened V by 3 bases and J by 5 bases, and 11 bases separated the two germline ends. The CDR3 has 14 amino acids. Looked up from germline, CDR1 is SGHAT and CDR2 is FQNNGV.